A selection of T cell receptor beta chains follows, all from one sample in a study of blood T cell repertoires in COVID-19. Assay used: immunoSEQ multiplex PCR; TCRdb lists only in-frame clones, some missing. The sample has about 80,000 clones, approximately 78% seen once. The material sequenced was peripheral blood. These receptors were collected from a woman older than 75 with acute or convalescent COVID-19. CDR3s include the opening cysteine and the closing phenylalanine or tryptophan. Fields, in order: J gene, V gene, D gene, CDR3 protein. A D gene is named only where the DNA matches it firmly.

TRBJ2-7,TRBV19,-,CASTQGYEQYF
TRBJ2-2,TRBV10-2,-,CASSQGLNTGELFF
TRBJ1-2,TRBV7-9,TRBD1,CASSSGQGGPNGYTF
TRBJ2-3,TRBV30,TRBD1,CAWSAWDRDTDTQYF
TRBJ1-5,TRBV3-1/TRBV3-2,-,CASSQAAGYSNQPQHF
TRBJ1-2,TRBV9,-,CASSAAAGLNYGYTF
TRBJ2-2,TRBV21-1,-,CASNTPGELFF
TRBJ2-7,TRBV6-5,TRBD2,CASTNGRSSEQYF
TRBJ1-1,TRBV5-4,TRBD1,CASSFGQGNTEAFF
TRBJ1-2,TRBV7-8,TRBD1,CASSADRVRGYTF
TRBJ1-1,TRBV5-6,-,CASRHTGRVNLEAFF
TRBJ2-7,TRBV30,-,CASDGGSYEQYF
TRBJ2-7,TRBV6-5,TRBD2,CASSPGGRTYEQYF
TRBJ2-3,TRBV30,-,CAWEPTGEADTQYF
TRBJ1-4,TRBV3-1/TRBV3-2,-,CASSQEGVRGTNEKLFF
TRBJ1-1,TRBV20-1,-,CSASPGMGTEAFF
TRBJ1-1,TRBV7-8,-,CASSGVIKQENTEAFF
TRBJ1-4,TRBV5-6,TRBD1,CASSTGTGNEKLFF
TRBJ2-7,TRBV10-3,TRBD1,CAISEGQGGLDGYF
TRBJ2-2,TRBV6-6,TRBD1,CASSKPGQGSTGELFF
TRBJ1-6,TRBV19,TRBD1,CASSTGQGIAPLHF
TRBJ2-1,TRBV18,-,CASSPSNEQFF
TRBJ1-1,TRBV5-1,TRBD1,CASSVYRGNTEAFF
TRBJ2-7,TRBV7-8,-,CASSLSGIPEQYF
TRBJ1-5,TRBV4-1,-,CASSHESRRINQPQHF
TRBJ2-7,TRBV6-2/TRBV6-3,-,CASSSTYEQYF
TRBJ2-7,TRBV30,-,CAWIRGYEQYF
TRBJ1-1,TRBV30,-,CAWSTDINTEAFF
TRBJ2-1,TRBV15,TRBD1,CATSRPGTGVYNEQFF
TRBJ1-6,TRBV11-2,-,CASSLERTVLSPLHF
TRBJ2-1,TRBV9,TRBD2,CASSVRSGGANEQFF
TRBJ1-2,TRBV10-3,TRBD1,CAISESRDRYGYTF
TRBJ2-2,TRBV28,TRBD2,CASSSLGGGAPGELFF
TRBJ2-1,TRBV7-9,TRBD1,CASSPTGGWSEQFF
TRBJ2-5,TRBV18,-,CASSRSLEYQETQYF
TRBJ1-5,TRBV5-6,TRBD1,CASTRQGFHQPQHF
TRBJ1-3,TRBV7-9,-,CASSPSGVGNTIYF
TRBJ2-3,TRBV6-5,TRBD2,CASPSGGGTDTQYF
TRBJ1-3,TRBV19,-,CASSATGSGNTIYF
TRBJ2-7,TRBV9,-,CASSEDITYEQYF
TRBJ1-5,TRBV6-5,TRBD1,CASRGTGINQPQHF
TRBJ1-2,TRBV6-5,-,CASSYSGDTYGYTF
TRBJ1-5,TRBV30,-,CAWRDDGSNQPQHF
TRBJ2-1,TRBV9,TRBD1,CASMETGGFYNEQFF
TRBJ2-3,TRBV28,TRBD1,CASSPPGTGMLDTQYF
TRBJ1-4,TRBV29-1,-,CSVASRDGGPNEKLFF
TRBJ1-2,TRBV11-2,TRBD1,CASSRTGDYGYTF
TRBJ2-7,TRBV27,TRBD2,CASSPGLVSPEQYF
TRBJ2-5,TRBV28,-,CASRTVQETQYF
TRBJ2-1,TRBV7-2,TRBD2,CASSVGGAGNEQFF
TRBJ1-2,TRBV5-1,TRBD1,CASSLGTGLGYTF
TRBJ1-2,TRBV5-6,TRBD1,CASSSEGRGRGSNGYTF
TRBJ1-3,TRBV9,TRBD1,CASSVDRGRNTIYF
TRBJ2-5,TRBV18,-,CASSPTTETQYF
TRBJ1-1,TRBV15,TRBD1,CATSRDRGRYTEAFF
TRBJ2-2,TRBV6-2/TRBV6-3,-,CASSSSGELFF
TRBJ1-2,TRBV11-2,-,CASSLEGLGYTF
TRBJ2-7,TRBV11-3,TRBD1,CASSPGTGRSEQYF
TRBJ2-3,TRBV29-1,TRBD2,CSVDATGRGADTQYF
TRBJ2-1,TRBV18,TRBD1,CASSPPIGQGADDEQFF